This paragraph covers one T cell receptor beta chain sequence. Within the sample, other DNA sequences also encode this same CDR3. The J segment lost 5 bases and the V segment lost 3 bases, leaving 1 base of the junction unmatched. Germline CDR1 reads KGHSH; CDR2 reads LQKENI. This CDR3 spans 13 amino acids. This record belongs to a study of siplizumab effects on memory and regulatory T cells. This table comes from immunoSEQ multiplex PCR, and its TCRdb copy is limited to in-frame clones, with some not included. The table lists approximately 120,000 clones, over 85% of them singletons, with under 0.2% in the top ten.

The chain combines TRBV18 with TRBJ1-2, with 9 bases matching TRBD1. The clonotype was recovered from a human donor in good health. The specimen sequenced was non-Treg CD4+ T cells sorted from blood. Written as DNA, the CDR3 is TGTGCCAGCTCACCGGACAGGGGTTATGGCTACACCTTC. Translated: CASSPDRGYGYTF.